Listed here is a single T cell receptor beta chain. Its antigen is not identified. TCRdb recomputed calls from the 5' RACE reads with MiXCR, one row per CDR3 protein. The table lists 450,000 to 550,000 distinct CDR3 sequences, roughly 5.2% of them singletons. This sample stems from a study of CD8 T cells in ankylosing spondylitis. Study-wide points: There were earlier reports of some motif variants in reactive arthritis synovial fluid and blood. About 8 highly homologous variants made up a TCR beta motif, and this motif appeared characteristic of ankylosing spondylitis blood.

Trimming stripped 3 bases from V and 10 bases from J, with 19 bases between. The CDR3 is made up of 14 amino acids. Germline V gives CDR1 DFQATT, CDR2 SNEGSKA (reference sequence). What was sequenced was blood, either unsorted or a sorted T cell fraction (not recorded which). The rearrangement joins TRBV20-1 to TRBJ2-1; D is perhaps TRBD2 (7 bases). This sequence originates from a male donor with ankylosing spondylitis. As DNA, the CDR3 is TGCAGTGCTAGTCGGTTGGGGGGGCGAGGCGAGCAGTTCTTC. It specifies CSASRLGGRGEQFF.